The rows below give T cell receptor beta chains drawn from one sample of a study of T cell responses to AZD1222 COVID-19 vaccine. The data were produced by immunoSEQ multiplex PCR, yet TCRdb's version contains in-frame clones alone and is incomplete. This table has about 120,000 clones, roughly 84% appearing once. The sample here was peripheral blood, taken on day 0 of AZD1222 vaccination. Every receptor here comes from an adult in good health. CDR3s include the opening cysteine and the closing phenylalanine or tryptophan. A D gene is named only where the DNA matches it firmly. Clone size appears in some rows only: once, few, many, or a class for an expanded clone.

V gene	clone size	D gene	J gene	CDR3 DNA	CDR3 protein
TRBV28	NA	NA	TRBJ2-2	TGTGCCAGCATGGGACAACAGAACACCGGGGAGCTGTTTTTT	CASMGQQNTGELFF
TRBV2	once	TRBD1	TRBJ2-3	TGTGCCAGCAGGAAGGGGACAGGGGCGACAGATACGCAGTATTTT	CASRKGTGATDTQYF
TRBV4-1	NA	TRBD1	TRBJ2-1	TGCGCCAGCGGGGGGGACAGGGCGAATGAGCAGTTCTTC	CASGGDRANEQFF
TRBV24-1	NA	NA	TRBJ1-4	TGTGCCACACCCAGGCCGGTCGTAAATGAAAAACTGTTTTTT	CATPRPVVNEKLFF
TRBV12-3/TRBV12-4	NA	NA	TRBJ2-3	TGTGCCAGCAGTTCCGAGTATACGCAGTATTTT	CASSSEYTQYF
TRBV27	NA	NA	TRBJ2-2	TGTGCCAGCAGTCCAACATGGGTGGGCACCGGGGAGCTGTTTTTT	CASSPTWVGTGELFF
TRBV28	NA	NA	TRBJ1-1	TGTGCCAGCAGTTTATCAGGAGGATCGACTGAAGCTTTCTTT	CASSLSGGSTEAFF
TRBV7-2	NA	NA	TRBJ2-7	TGTGCCAGCAGTCGGGAAGGAGGGTACGAGCAGTACTTC	CASSREGGYEQYF
TRBV19	NA	NA	TRBJ2-3	TGTGCCAGTAGTATACAGGGGCTAGCCCCCACAGATACGCAGTATTTT	CASSIQGLAPTDTQYF
TRBV19	NA	TRBD1	TRBJ1-3	TGTGCCAGTAACTACAGGGGACCTGGAAACACCATATATTTT	CASNYRGPGNTIYF
TRBV13	NA	NA	TRBJ1-1	TGTGCCAGCACCCCGAGGGGCACTGAAGCTTTCTTT	CASTPRGTEAFF
TRBV9	once	NA	TRBJ2-1	TGTGCCAGCAGCGCACGACCCGGGAACGATGAGCAGTTCTTC	CASSARPGNDEQFF
TRBV24-1	NA	NA	TRBJ1-5	TGTGCCACCAGCACTACAGGTTCTCAGCCCCAGCATTTT	CATSTTGSQPQHF
TRBV5-1	NA	NA	TRBJ2-3	TGCGCCAGCAGCCGGGACGGTGAAGGTACGCAGTATTTT	CASSRDGEGTQYF
TRBV7-9	few	NA	TRBJ2-2	TGTGCCAGCAGGAATCCGTTCGGGCAGTCAGACACCGGGGAGCTGTTTTTT	CASRNPFGQSDTGELFF
TRBV7-2	NA	NA	TRBJ2-7	TGTGCCAGCAGCCTAGGGTGGGTCGCCTCCTACGAGCAGTACTTC	CASSLGWVASYEQYF
TRBV9	NA	NA	TRBJ2-5	TGTGCCAGCAGTTTGAGTGGGAGACAAGAGACCCAGTACTTC	CASSLSGRQETQYF
TRBV28	NA	NA	TRBJ1-3	TGTGCCAGCGGGACATACTCTGGAAACACCATATATTTT	CASGTYSGNTIYF
TRBV6-5	NA	NA	TRBJ1-1	TGTGCCAGCAGCCTTTTCCTACGGACTGAAGCTTTCTTT	CASSLFLRTEAFF
TRBV4-1	NA	NA	TRBJ1-5	TGCGCCAGCAGCCTTAGGGAGAATCAGCCCCAGCATTTT	CASSLRENQPQHF
TRBV6-4	once	TRBD2	TRBJ2-3	TGTGCCAGCAGTTTATCCGGGGGGGCCTCAGGTACGCAGTATTTT	CASSLSGGASGTQYF
TRBV7-2	NA	TRBD2	TRBJ2-5	TGTGCCAGCAGTCGTCAGCGGGGGGGCCTTGAGACCCAGTACTTC	CASSRQRGGLETQYF
TRBV5-4	NA	NA	TRBJ2-2	TGTGCCAGCAGTCATGGGACTCGCCGAGAGCGCGGGGAGCTGTTTTTT	CASSHGTRRERGELFF
TRBV6-5	NA	NA	TRBJ2-2	TGTGCCAGCAGTTACGGGACAATGGGCACCGGGGAGCTGTTTTTT	CASSYGTMGTGELFF
TRBV2	NA	NA	TRBJ2-5	TGTGCCAGCAGAGACACAGGGAGAGAGACCCAGTACTTC	CASRDTGRETQYF
TRBV25-1	NA	NA	TRBJ2-7	TGTGCCAGCAGCCCCCCCGGGACGTCCTACGAGCAGTACTTC	CASSPPGTSYEQYF
TRBV7-2	NA	NA	TRBJ2-1	TGTGCCAGCAGCTCCAAACAGGGAATGATAGCCTACAATGAGCAGTTCTTC	CASSSKQGMIAYNEQFF
TRBV19	NA	NA	TRBJ2-7	TGTGCCAGTAGTATTCTTGAAGGGGTGGGCGAGCAGTACTTC	CASSILEGVGEQYF
TRBV7-6	NA	TRBD1	TRBJ1-4	TGTGCCAGCAGCTTAGCGGGGCAGGGGGAGGAAAAACTGTTTTTT	CASSLAGQGEEKLFF
TRBV25-1	once	TRBD1	TRBJ2-7	TGTGCCAGCAGTGCCTCCGGGACAGACTACGAGCAGTACTTC	CASSASGTDYEQYF
TRBV9	once	NA	TRBJ2-5	TGTGCCAGCAGCGACGGCTGGGGTGGGGAGACCCAGTACTTC	CASSDGWGGETQYF
TRBV3-1/TRBV3-2	NA	TRBD1	TRBJ2-1	TGTGCCAGCAGCCAAAATCCACAGGGGACCTACAATGAGCAGTTCTTC	CASSQNPQGTYNEQFF
TRBV4-3	NA	TRBD1	TRBJ2-7	TGCGCCAGCAGCCAAGGGACAGGGCGGTACGAGCAGTACTTC	CASSQGTGRYEQYF
TRBV18	NA	NA	TRBJ2-7	TGTGCCAGCTCACCAGGGTGGCTGCGCGAGTACGAGCAGTACTTC	CASSPGWLREYEQYF
TRBV18	NA	TRBD1	TRBJ2-7	TGTGCCAGCTCACTGGGACAGGGGGGGGAATACGAGCAGTACTTC	CASSLGQGGEYEQYF
TRBV5-1	NA	NA	TRBJ2-7	TGCGCCAGCAGCTTTAGGGCCAAGGAGTCCTACGAGCAGTACTTC	CASSFRAKESYEQYF
TRBV11-2	NA	NA	TRBJ1-1	TGTGCCAGCAGCTTAAATAAGCCGACGGAGCTTAACACTGAAGCTTTCTTT	CASSLNKPTELNTEAFF
TRBV6-5	NA	TRBD1	TRBJ2-1	TGTGCCAGCAGCCTAAGACAGGGGCGGATTGATGAGCAGTTCTTC	CASSLRQGRIDEQFF
TRBV3-1/TRBV3-2	NA	TRBD1	TRBJ1-4	TGTGCCAGCAGCCAAAGCGACAGGGCGGCTAATGAAAAACTGTTTTTT	CASSQSDRAANEKLFF
TRBV28	NA	NA	TRBJ1-5	TGTGCCAGCAGGGCCCAGGTAGGGTCCCAGCATTTT	CASRAQVGSQHF
TRBV25-1	NA	NA	TRBJ1-2	TGTGCCAGCAGTGGGCAGCACTATGGCTACACCTTC	CASSGQHYGYTF
TRBV7-3	NA	NA	TRBJ2-7	TGTGCCAGCAGCTTAGTAGGGGGGTCCTCCTACGAGCAGTACTTC	CASSLVGGSSYEQYF
TRBV2	many	NA	TRBJ1-2	TGTGCCAGCAGCCAGGACCGAGTGTATGGCTACACCTTC	CASSQDRVYGYTF
TRBV7-9	NA	NA	TRBJ2-2	TGTGCCAGCAGCCCGAGGGGCAGTCTCGCCCTGAACACCGGGGAGCTGTTTTTT	CASSPRGSLALNTGELFF
TRBV5-1	few	NA	TRBJ2-3	TGCGCCAGCAGCTTGTCTTTTGGAGATACGCAGTATTTT	CASSLSFGDTQYF
TRBV10-3	NA	NA	TRBJ2-5	TGTGCCATCAGTGACGGTGCGCCCCAAGAGACCCAGTACTTC	CAISDGAPQETQYF
TRBV10-2	once	TRBD1	TRBJ2-3	TGCGCCAGCAGTGAGCCGGGACAGGGCCCAACAGATACGCAGTATTTT	CASSEPGQGPTDTQYF
TRBV2	NA	NA	TRBJ1-1	TGTGCCAGCCGGAGTTCAGTACGCATGAACACTGAAGCTTTCTTT	CASRSSVRMNTEAFF
TRBV11-2	few	TRBD1	TRBJ1-3	TGTGCCAGCTCCCCGACAGGGATCTCTGGAAACACCATATATTTT	CASSPTGISGNTIYF
TRBV2	NA	NA	TRBJ2-7	TGTGCCAGAGAAGTGGTAGGGGTGCAGTACTTC	CAREVVGVQYF
TRBV10-1	NA	TRBD1	TRBJ1-2	TGCGCCAGCAGACAGGGGGCGCAGGACTATGGCTACACCTTC	CASRQGAQDYGYTF
TRBV7-2	NA	NA	TRBJ1-6	TGTGCCAGCAGCCTGGGGACAATCCCATATTCACCCCTCCACTTT	CASSLGTIPYSPLHF
TRBV7-9	NA	NA	TRBJ2-7	TGTGCCAGCAGCCCACAAGGTGGAATACCCTACGAGCAGTACTTC	CASSPQGGIPYEQYF
TRBV2	few	NA	TRBJ2-2	TGTGCCAGCTTTGAACGGACGGGGAACACCGGGGAGCTGTTTTTT	CASFERTGNTGELFF
TRBV3-1/TRBV3-2	NA	NA	TRBJ1-2	TGTGCCAGCAGCCAAACCTGGGAACGAGGCTACACCTTC	CASSQTWERGYTF
TRBV10-3	NA	TRBD1	TRBJ1-6	TGTGCCACCGGGACAGGGAATTCACCCCTCCACTTT	CATGTGNSPLHF
TRBV3-1/TRBV3-2	NA	NA	TRBJ1-2	TGTGCCAGCAGCTCCCTGACAGCCCTCTATGGCTACACCTTC	CASSSLTALYGYTF